Included here is one TCR beta chain sequence, with context. Which antigen it targets is not known. Base quality data are lacking; no much larger clone is found one base away. The trial excluded patients who had a history of autoimmune disease or were on systemic immunosuppression. In every dose cohort, peripheral blood was drawn for TCR sequencing at baseline, cycle 4 day 1, and cycle 7 day 1. Samples came from an open-label, multicenter, first-in-human phase I dose-escalation trial of ivuxolimab. Adults with locally advanced or metastatic head and neck squamous cell, hepatocellular, melanoma or renal cell carcinoma were enrolled in the trial. Before TCR sequencing, CD4+ T cells and CD8+ T cells from peripheral blood were sorted into separate populations. This entry belongs to a study of OX40 agonist ivuxolimab in advanced cancers. Turning to the overall study: Ivuxolimab, which targeted the costimulatory receptor OX40 (CD134), was an agonistic, fully human IgG2 monoclonal antibody. Intravenous ivuxolimab was administered to patients every 2 weeks at six dose levels: 0.01, 0.1, 0.3, 1.5, 3 and 10 mg/kg. Of the approximately 54 patients in dose escalation, 19 had hepatocellular carcinoma, some 15 had melanoma, 9 had renal cell carcinoma and 9 had head and neck cancer. The dose-escalation cohort was about 83% male with a mean age of around 62 years, ranging from roughly 23 to 80. Patients were allowed to have had prior anti-PD-1, anti-PD-L1 or anti-CTLA-4 therapy, and approximately 40% of the dose-escalation patients had been treated with checkpoint inhibitors. Partial responses were achieved by three dose-escalation patients, of whom one had hepatocellular carcinoma and two had cutaneous melanoma. Peripheral TCRbeta sequencing was intended to test whether TCR sequence diversity was altered and clonal T-cell expansion was caused by ivuxolimab. The paper covers the monotherapy dose-escalation part of the phase I ivuxolimab trial, which included N ≈ 50 patients.

Counted from cysteine to phenylalanine, this CDR3 has 13 amino acids. Only CDR3 DNA is held: 39 bases, read in frame from base 1. Looking up the germline V gene yields CDR1 MNHNS and CDR2 SASEGT. V is cut by 1 base and J by 8 bases, and the space between the germline ends is 11 bases. Results the study describes overall, beyond this receptor: Low levels of normalized T-cell clonal expansion were also seen in some patients who did not respond. Antigen specificity was not determined for the clonally expanded peripheral T cells. In the 0.1-3.0 mg/kg groups, partial responders had among the lowest normalized peripheral clonal expansion, particularly in CD8+ T cells. On average, CD8+ T cells showed more expanded clones than CD4+ T cells after ivuxolimab. At doses of 0.1 to 3.0 mg/kg, clonal expansion of both CD4+ and CD8+ T cells in blood was seen between baseline and week 6.

For sequencing of the TCRbeta CDR3 region, genomic DNA was extracted from the sorted cells. TCRbeta CDR3 regions were sequenced using the immunoSEQ Assay. The table was pulled from immuneACCESS by TCRdb, which kept in-frame rearrangements only. Such tables lose some clones; where checked, under half of the loss comes from unresolved V genes, and the rest has no known cause. The sample data list tens of thousands of clones, and over 75% of these were observed just once. The leading ten clones occupy 0.69% of the sample. The sample consisted of CD4+ or CD8+ T cells sorted from blood, taken in a trial of the OX40 agonist ivuxolimab. The V and J genes are TRBV6-1 and TRBJ1-2; no D gene can be assigned with confidence. This TCR came from an adult with an advanced solid tumor such as melanoma, head and neck, liver or kidney cancer. The DNA is as follows: TGTGCCAGCAGTGAAGGGAGGGAACGAGGCTACACCTTC. This gives the protein CASSEGRERGYTF.